This TCR beta chain was profiled in a study of Graves' ophthalmopathy and Graves' hyperthyroidism. Beta-chain TCR CDR3 regions were amplified from RNA transcripts. Following a first-round RT-PCR that used HTBI primers, a second-round multiplex PCR was carried out. TCRdb called the multiplex PCR reads again in MiXCR, with one record for every CDR3 protein. This sample yields around 1,000,000 distinct CDR3 sequences, of which roughly 35% are seen a single time; 11% belongs to the top ten. Clinicians made diagnoses from clinical symptoms, serum thyroxine, TRAb, thyroid ultrasound and orbital computed tomography. On this clonotype itself: Without the conserved terminal phenylalanine or tryptophan, this CDR3 likely stems from a read error.

V gave up 4 bases and J gave up 7 bases; unmatched junction bases: 5. Germline V gives CDR1 MNHEY, CDR2 SVGEGT. The CDR3 covers 15 residues. The receptor was isolated from an adult man with Graves' hyperthyroidism. Material: peripheral blood or thyroid tissue (not recorded which). The genes are TRBV6-2 or TRBV6-3 and TRBJ1-4; 11 bases agree with TRBD1. The CDR3 nucleotides are TGTGCCAGCAGTTGGACCGGGACAGGGGGTGAAAAACTGTTTCTT. Translation: CASSWTGTGGEKLFL.